The 31 T cell receptor beta chains in this list originate from one sample, sequenced in a study of blood T cells in healthy people across ages. A second about 6 to 12 cycle PCR used barcoded and J-beta primers. MiXCR, run by TCRdb on the 5' RACE reads, gives a single entry per CDR3 protein. The sample carries some 790,000 distinct CDR3 sequences, 29% recorded once. The specimen sequenced was blood. These receptors were collected from a woman of 80 years or more in good health.

The chain has TRBV3-1 and TRBJ1-1; a possible D gene is TRBD1 (5 bases). The CDR3 runs to 14 residues. The V gene lost 2 bases and the J gene lost 1 base, with 8 bases spanning the gap. The germline gives CDR1 LGHDT, CDR2 YNNKEL (reference sequence). CDR3 residues: CASSQSTANTEAFF. The CDR3 region has the DNA TGTGCCAGCAGCCAATCGACAGCGAACACTGAAGCTTTCTTT. The whole variable domain, remainder taken from reference TRBV3-1 and TRBJ1-1, is DTAVSQTPKYLVTQMGNDKSIKCEQNLGHDTMYWYKQDSKKFLKIMFSYNNKELIINETVPNRFSPKSPDKAHLNLHINSLELGDSAVYFCASSQSTANTEAFFGQGTRLTVV.

Regarding this clonotype: The junction and the germline gene differ at one end; a read error may be behind it. The V gene is TRBV6-2 or TRBV6-3, the J gene TRBJ1-2, with D hard to call. There are 13 residues in the CDR3. The germline V gene has CDR1 MNHEY and CDR2 SVGEGT. The CDR3 DNA sequence: TGTGCCGGCAGTTACTCCAGCGGGGTTGGCTACACCTTC. It codes for CAGSYSSGVGYTF.

The CDR3 DNA is TGCAGTGCCCCAAAGGACTACGGGACAGAACAGTTCTTC. Translated: CSAPKDYGTEQFF. The chain carries TRBV20-1 and TRBJ2-1; D perhaps matches TRBD1 (7 bases). CDR1 is DFQATT, CDR2 SNEGSKA, per germline (reference sequence). CDR3 length: 13 residues. The ends were cut back, 6 bases at V and 13 bases at J, with 22 bases in the middle.

On this clonotype: A much larger clonotype is one base distant, so this may be a read error. V is TRBV7-2 and J is TRBJ1-5; D remains ambiguous. The germline gives CDR1 SGHTA, CDR2 FQGNSA. This CDR3 region has 12 residues. The ends were cut back, 1 base at V and 9 bases at J, with 7 bases in the middle. The CDR3 reads CASSLETRPQHF. For the CDR3, the DNA is TGTGCCAGCAGCTTAGAAACCCGGCCCCAGCATTTT.

J is TRBJ2-2 and V is TRBV7-7; D tentatively reads TRBD1 or TRBD2 (5 bases each). The V gene lost 2 bases and the J gene lost 4 bases, with 14 bases spanning the gap. Germline V gene lookup returns CDR1 SSHAT and CDR2 FNYEAQ (reference sequence). The CDR3 sequence is 16 residues long. The chain's CDR3 is CASSLRDPTFTGELFF. Written as DNA, the CDR3 is TGTGCCAGCAGCTTAAGGGACCCCACCTTCACCGGGGAGCTGTTTTTT. The full variable domain, with the rest looked up from reference TRBV7-7 and TRBJ2-2, is GAGVSQSPRYKVTKRGQDVTLRCDPISSHATLYWYQQALGQGPEFLTYFNYEAQPDKSGLPSDRFSAERPEGSISTLTIQRTEQRDSAMYRCASSLRDPTFTGELFFGEGSRLTVL.

As concerns this clonotype: This could be a read error, since a much larger clone is one nucleotide away. This sequence joins TRBV27 and TRBJ2-3; 9 bases fit TRBD2. The CDR3 extends over 16 amino acids. The V and J ends lost 0 bases and 8 bases, in that order; junction bases with no gene match: 9. In germline, CDR1 is MNHEY, CDR2 SMNVEV (reference sequence). The CDR3 loop reads CASSLSPRTSAGTQYF. CDR3 nucleotide sequence: TGTGCCAGCAGTTTATCCCCCAGGACTAGCGCCGGTACGCAGTATTTT.

The chain combines TRBV20-1 with TRBJ2-7; no definite D call. V lost 8 bases, J lost 0 bases, and 14 bases lay in between. In germline, CDR1 is DFQATT, CDR2 SNEGSKA (reference sequence). The CDR3 extends over 13 amino acids. CDR3 bases: TGCAGTACTTACAGACCCAGCTCCTACGAGCAGTACTTC. It is translated as CSTYRPSSYEQYF.

The chain uses TRBV19 and TRBJ1-1; the D gene is possibly TRBD1 (5 bases). V gave up 7 bases and J gave up 8 bases, with 17 bases separating them. The CDR3 loop spans 13 amino acids. Germline assignment: CDR1 LNHDA and CDR2 SQIVND (reference sequence). The chain's CDR3 is CASTTDGTYEAFF. CDR3 DNA: TGTGCCAGTACCACCGACGGGACTTACGAAGCTTTCTTT.

The table lists this clonotype with many counts. This chain uses TRBV7-9 with TRBJ2-3; unclear D gene. The CDR3 runs 13 residues. Germline V gene data show CDR1 as SEHNR and CDR2 as FQNEAQ (reference sequence). V lost 5 bases and J lost 2, with 8 bases in between. CDR3 nucleotide sequence: TGTGCCAGCAGCCAATCAGCCACAGATACGCAGTATTTT. Protein: CASSQSATDTQYF.

This clonotype was picked up a small number of times. The rearrangement joins TRBV5-4 to TRBJ2-5, with 7 positions matching TRBD1. Germline CDR1 and CDR2: SGHNT and YYREEE (reference sequence). V lost 3 bases and J lost 3; bases outside the gene matches: 8. CDR3 length: 15 amino acids. CDR3 DNA sequence: TGTGCCAGCAGCTCGCTTGGGACAGAGAAAGAGACCCAGTACTTC. Translating it yields CASSSLGTEKETQYF.

The genes are TRBV7-2 and TRBJ1-2, with D hard to call. This CDR3 comprises 14 residues. Looked up from germline, CDR1 is SGHTA and CDR2 is FQGNSA. Trimming pared 7 bases from V and 3 bases from J, leaving 15 bases between. CDR3 region: CASNLIGGDYGYTF. CDR3 DNA: TGTGCCAGCAACCTGATAGGTGGGGACTATGGCTACACCTTC. The full variable domain, its missing parts supplied by reference TRBV7-2 and TRBJ1-2, is GAGVSQSPSNKVTEKGKDVELRCDPISGHTALYWYRQSLGQGLEFLIYFQGNSAPDKSGLPSDRFSAERTGGSVSTLTIQRTQQEDSAVYLCASNLIGGDYGYTFGSGTRLTVV.

The chain couples TRBV18 to TRBJ2-5; tentative D call: TRBD1 (5 bases). The assigned J gene may be wrong: the sequence end matches TRBJ2-7 better. The CDR3 sequence is 12 residues long. Germline loops: CDR1 KGHSH, CDR2 LQKENI. The CDR3 sequence: CASSARRGEQYF. In DNA, the CDR3 is TGTGCCAGCTCAGCACGAAGGGGCGAGCAGTACTTC.

This clonotype came up many times. V and J are TRBV14 and TRBJ2-3; TRBD1 aligns across 9 bases. This CDR3 comprises 16 residues. V trimming: 1 base; J trimming: 0 bases; junction bases outside the gene matches: 2. The V gene's germline CDR1 is SGHDN and CDR2 FVKESK. The CDR3 spells CASSQGGTGSTDTQYF. The CDR3, as DNA: TGTGCCAGCAGCCAAGGGGGGACAGGGAGCACAGATACGCAGTATTTT.

Ten or more counts support this clonotype. V and J are TRBV7-2 and TRBJ2-3; 11 nucleotides agree with TRBD2. V lost 1 base, J lost 9 bases, and 12 bases stayed unmatched. Germline lookup yields CDR1 SGHTA and CDR2 FQGNSA. This CDR3 has 17 amino acids. The CDR3 spells CASSLEGLAGGGGTQYF. CDR3 coding DNA: TGTGCCAGCAGCTTAGAGGGTCTAGCGGGGGGCGGGGGGACGCAGTATTTT.

This chain uses TRBV5-1 with TRBJ1-4; the D is unclear. V lost 0 bases and J 6 bases, leaving 12 bases between the germline ends. Germline V lookup: CDR1 SGHRS, CDR2 YFSETQ. This CDR3 comprises 15 residues. DNA of the CDR3: TGCGCCAGCAGCTTGGCCCTTCTACGTGATGAAAAACTGTTTTTT. Amino acids: CASSLALLRDEKLFF.

This chain uses TRBV12-3 or TRBV12-4 with TRBJ2-4; the D gene is possibly TRBD2 (6 bases). TRBJ2-5 explains the end of the DNA better; the J call may be wrong. The CDR3 consists of 13 residues. CDR3 in DNA: TGTGCCAGCAGTTTTATCGGGGGTGAGACCCAGTACTTC. Protein sequence: CASSFIGGETQYF.

J is TRBJ1-6 and V is TRBV12-3 or TRBV12-4; TRBD1 aligns across 8 bases. V lost 1 base and J lost 7; bases outside the gene matches: 3. This CDR3 spans 15 amino acids. CDR3 coding DNA: TGTGCCAGCAGTTTAGGGACAGGGTTGAATTCACCCCTCCACTTT. Translation gives CASSLGTGLNSPLHF.

V is TRBV21-1 and J is TRBJ2-2; the DNA was not used to check the table's D call, TRBD1. TRBV21-1 is annotated as a pseudogene. The CDR3 is made up of 16 amino acids. CDR3: CASSKECKQGIGEPFF. CDR3 coding DNA: TGTGCCAGCAGCAAAGAATGTAAACAGGGGATCGGGGAGCCGTTTTTT.

This clonotype was seen many times. The chain couples TRBV3-1 to TRBJ1-2; 8 nucleotides line up with TRBD1. Germline V gene sequence: CDR1 LGHDT, CDR2 YNNKEL (reference sequence). The trim removed 5 bases at V and 5 bases at J, leaving 4 bases unmatched. The CDR3 loop spans 13 amino acids. CDR3 bases: TGTGCCAGCAGCAAGGGACAGGAATATGGCTACACCTTC. Amino acid sequence: CASSKGQEYGYTF.

The table lists this clonotype with a few counts. The rearrangement joins TRBV30 to TRBJ2-7; D may be TRBD1 or TRBD2 (6 bases each). Deletions cut 4 bases from V and 5 bases from J, with 24 bases between. The CDR3 sequence is 16 residues long. CDR1 is GTSNPN, CDR2 SVGIG, per germline (reference sequence). The CDR3 here is CAWKRGPHYGGHEQYF. CDR3 bases: TGTGCCTGGAAACGGGGGCCCCACTACGGGGGACACGAGCAGTACTTC.

V and J are TRBV4-3 and TRBJ2-5; tentative D call: TRBD2 (7 bases). This CDR3 has 13 residues. Between the trimmed V and J ends, which lost 0 bases and 11 bases, there was a span of 13 bases. Germline-derived CDR1 and CDR2 are LGHNA and YSLEER. This CDR3 reads CASSQEIRGGQYF. As DNA, the CDR3 is TGCGCCAGCAGCCAAGAGATAAGGGGGGGTCAGTACTTC.

The chain combines TRBV6-2 or TRBV6-3 with TRBJ2-5, with D unresolved. The CDR3 totals 15 residues. CDR1 MNHEY and CDR2 SVGEGT come from the germline V gene. Trimming took 7 bases from V and 2 from J, leaving 17 bases between them. The CDR3 loop is CASTPTLAVQETQYF. The CDR3 DNA follows: TGTGCCAGCACCCCCACTCTTGCGGTTCAAGAGACCCAGTACTTC.

This clonotype was seen ten or more times. The chain links TRBV4-3 to TRBJ2-1; 13 bases fit TRBD2. The CDR3 length is 20 residues. Per the germline V gene, CDR1 is LGHNA and CDR2 is YSLEER. V was clipped by 2 bases and J by 0 bases; unmatched bases: 10. DNA for the CDR3: TGCGCCAGCAGCCAATTCTTACTAGCGGGGGGGAAGAGCTCCTACAATGAGCAGTTCTTC. As protein: CASSQFLLAGGKSSYNEQFF.

This clonotype was counted a single time. A much larger clone differs by one base, so this may be a read error. CDR3 DNA: TGTGCCAGCACCATAATAGCGGGGAACAATGAGCAGTACTTC. As protein: CASTIIAGNNEQYF. The chain has TRBV6-5 and TRBJ2-5; TRBD2 agrees at 8 bases. This CDR3 comprises 14 residues. The V gene end was trimmed by 7 bases and the J gene end by 11 bases; junction bases not matched to a gene: 15. Germline V CDR1 and CDR2: MNHEY, SVGAGI.

This sequence joins TRBV7-2 and TRBJ1-5; maybe TRBD1 (6 bases). The CDR3 covers 16 residues. V lost 1 base to trimming and J lost 5 bases, with 15 bases between them. From germline, CDR1 is SGHTA and CDR2 FQGNSA. In DNA form, the CDR3 reads TGTGCCAGCAGCTTAGACCCCGGACAGCGCCATCAGCCCCAGCATTTT. Amino acids: CASSLDPGQRHQPQHF.

This clonotype was detected many times. The V and J genes are TRBV6-1 and TRBJ2-1; a possible D gene is TRBD2 (6 bases). CDR1 MNHNS and CDR2 SASEGT come from the germline V gene. The CDR3 consists of 17 residues. Between the trimmed V and J ends, which lost 0 bases and 2 bases, there was a span of 14 bases. CDR3 in amino acids: CASSEAWVAATYNEQFF. The CDR3 DNA reads as TGTGCCAGCAGTGAAGCCTGGGTAGCGGCGACCTACAATGAGCAGTTCTTC.

The table lists this clonotype with many counts. Possible read error: a much larger clone is one base away. The gene calls are TRBV6-5 and TRBJ2-3; D call uncertain. From germline, CDR1 is MNHEY and CDR2 SVGAGI. V shed 7 bases and J shed 2 bases, with 4 bases lying between them. The CDR3 is 11 amino acids. The CDR3 is CASTNTDTQYF. The CDR3 DNA sequence: TGTGCCAGCACCAACACAGATACGCAGTATTTT.

The gene calls are TRBV2 and TRBJ1-4; D gene ambiguous. CDR1 SNHLY and CDR2 FYNNEI come from the germline V gene. CDR3 length: 12 residues. V lost 8 bases and J lost 0, with 4 bases in between. This CDR3 is CASGPTNEKLFF. The DNA for the CDR3 is TGTGCCAGCGGGCCAACTAATGAAAAACTGTTTTTT.

This clonotype was counted a few times. The rearrangement uses TRBV27 and TRBJ1-5, with unresolved D. V was pared by 6 bases and J by 0 bases, with 9 bases between. The CDR3 loop spans 14 amino acids. The germline V gene encodes CDR1 MNHEY and CDR2 SMNVEV (reference sequence). CDR3 sequence (DNA): TGTGCCAGCAGGCCCCAGTATAGCAATCAGCCCCAGCATTTT. Protein: CASRPQYSNQPQHF.

This clonotype has a handful of counts. The V call is TRBV7-8, the J call TRBJ2-3, with 11 bases identical to TRBD2. Trimming removed 3 bases from V and 1 base from J; junction bases left unmatched: 3. This CDR3 spans 16 amino acids. Germline CDR1 is SGHVS and CDR2 is FQNEAQ. The CDR3 sequence is CASSFGSGGGTDTQYF. CDR3 in DNA: TGTGCCAGCAGCTTTGGTAGCGGGGGGGGCACAGATACGCAGTATTTT.

This clonotype occurred many times. V and J are TRBV12-3 or TRBV12-4 and TRBJ2-7; 7 nucleotides match TRBD1. There are 14 residues in the CDR3. With 4 bases clipped from V and 3 bases from J, the junction kept 6 bases outside the gene matches. CDR3 coding DNA: TGTGCCAGCAGTTCCGGGACAGATAACTACGAGCAGTACTTC. This translates into CASSSGTDNYEQYF.